This T cell receptor (beta chain) was identified during a study of cytomegalovirus exposure and HLA in healthy donors. Whole-study results and caveats: In an earlier analysis, in approximately 630 donors, most V segments appeared productive either ~90% or ~30% of the time.

This cohort consisted of healthy bone marrow donors. The ends lost 3 bases at V and 0 bases at J; junction bases unmatched: 18. This CDR3 is built from 22 residues. CDR1 MDHEN and CDR2 SYDVKM come from the germline V gene. With 60 Vbeta and 13 Jbeta primers, the PCR was carried out. Original processing methods: Unique TCR beta chains numbered 60 million to 100 million in a later analysis, with roughly 11 million shared. Clones were read by immunoSEQ multiplex PCR, and TCRdb kept only the in-frame ones, dropping some. For V, J and clone size, that table is used; D and trimming come from the DNA. The sample's table shows approximately 190,000 clones. With regard to this clone: Its antigen is undetermined.

The sample taken for sequencing was PBMCs. The clonotype comes from a boy between 10 and 17 years old in good health and CMV-seronegative. This sequence joins TRBV28 and TRBJ2-2; 11 nucleotides agree with TRBD2. The CDR3 nucleotides read TGTGCCAGCAGTTTCCTCCTGATCAGTAGCGGGGGGGCCCCGTCGAACACCGGGGAGCTGTTTTTT. Translation gives CASSFLLISSGGAPSNTGELFF. Full variable domain (remainder filled in from reference TRBV28 and TRBJ2-2): DVKVTQSSRYLVKRTGEKVFLECVQDMDHENMFWYRQDPGLGLRLIYFSYDVKMKEKGDIPEGYSVSREKKERFSLILESASTNQTSMYLCASSFLLISSGGAPSNTGELFFGEGSRLTVL.